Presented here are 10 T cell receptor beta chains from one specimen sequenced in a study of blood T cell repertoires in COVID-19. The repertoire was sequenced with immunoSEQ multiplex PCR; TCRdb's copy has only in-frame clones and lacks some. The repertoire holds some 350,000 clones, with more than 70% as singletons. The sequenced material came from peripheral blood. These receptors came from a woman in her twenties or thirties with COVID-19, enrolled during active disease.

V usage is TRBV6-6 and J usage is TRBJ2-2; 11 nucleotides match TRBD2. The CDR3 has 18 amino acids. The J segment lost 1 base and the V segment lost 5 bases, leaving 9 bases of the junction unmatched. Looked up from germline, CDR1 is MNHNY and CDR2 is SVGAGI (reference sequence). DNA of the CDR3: TGTGCCAGCAGTCGCGAACCCCTAGCGGGGGGGAACACCGGGGAGCTGTTTTTT. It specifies CASSREPLAGGNTGELFF.

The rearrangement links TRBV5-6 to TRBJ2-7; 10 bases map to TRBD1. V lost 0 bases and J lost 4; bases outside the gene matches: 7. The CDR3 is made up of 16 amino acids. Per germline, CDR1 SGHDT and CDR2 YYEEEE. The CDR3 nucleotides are TGTGCCAGCAGCTTGGTCGACAGGGGGCTAGGGTACGAGCAGTACTTC. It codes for CASSLVDRGLGYEQYF.

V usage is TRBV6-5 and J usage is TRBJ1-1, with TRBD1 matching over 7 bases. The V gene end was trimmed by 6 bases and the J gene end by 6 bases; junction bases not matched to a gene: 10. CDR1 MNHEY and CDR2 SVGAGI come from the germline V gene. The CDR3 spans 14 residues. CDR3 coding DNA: TGTGCCAGCAGAAAAGACAGGGATTACCCTGAAGCTTTCTTT. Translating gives CASRKDRDYPEAFF.

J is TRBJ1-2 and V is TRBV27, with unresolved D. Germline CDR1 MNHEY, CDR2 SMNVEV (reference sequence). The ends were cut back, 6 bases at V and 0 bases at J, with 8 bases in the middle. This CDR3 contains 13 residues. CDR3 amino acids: CASSNSPNYGYTF. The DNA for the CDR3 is TGTGCCAGCAGCAATAGCCCTAACTATGGCTACACCTTC.

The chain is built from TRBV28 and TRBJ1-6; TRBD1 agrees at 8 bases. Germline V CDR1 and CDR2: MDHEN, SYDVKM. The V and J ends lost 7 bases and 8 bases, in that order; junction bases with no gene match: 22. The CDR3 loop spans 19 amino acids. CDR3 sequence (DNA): TGTGCCAGCAACCCTTCCGTCCTCGACAGGGGCAGGAAAGATTCACCCCTCCACTTT. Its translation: CASNPSVLDRGRKDSPLHF.

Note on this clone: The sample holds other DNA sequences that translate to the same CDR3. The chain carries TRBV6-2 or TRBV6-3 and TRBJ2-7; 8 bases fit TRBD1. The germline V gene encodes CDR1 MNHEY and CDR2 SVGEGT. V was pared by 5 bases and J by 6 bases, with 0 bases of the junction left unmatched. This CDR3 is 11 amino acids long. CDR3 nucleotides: TGTGCCAGCAGTGACAGGGGCGAGCAGTACGTC. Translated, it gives CASSDRGEQYV.

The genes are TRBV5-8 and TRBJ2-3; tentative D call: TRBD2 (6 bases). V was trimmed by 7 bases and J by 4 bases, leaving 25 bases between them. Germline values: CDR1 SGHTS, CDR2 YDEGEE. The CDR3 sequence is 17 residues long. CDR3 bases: TGTGCCAGCTCGGTAGGCGGGGACTCGAGCGGAGCAGATACGCAGTATTTT. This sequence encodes CASSVGGDSSGADTQYF.

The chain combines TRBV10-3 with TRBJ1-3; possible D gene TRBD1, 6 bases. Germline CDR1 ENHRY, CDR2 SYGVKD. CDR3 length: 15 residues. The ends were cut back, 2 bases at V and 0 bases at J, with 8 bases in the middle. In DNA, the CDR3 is TGTGCCATCAGTGAGGGGACACTCTCTGGAAACACCATATATTTT. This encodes CAISEGTLSGNTIYF.

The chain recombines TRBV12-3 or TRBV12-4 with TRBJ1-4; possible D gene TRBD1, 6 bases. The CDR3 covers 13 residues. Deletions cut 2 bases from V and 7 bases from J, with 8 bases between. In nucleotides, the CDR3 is TGTGCCAGCAGTTTAAACAGGGCTGAAAAACTGTTTTTT. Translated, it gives CASSLNRAEKLFF.

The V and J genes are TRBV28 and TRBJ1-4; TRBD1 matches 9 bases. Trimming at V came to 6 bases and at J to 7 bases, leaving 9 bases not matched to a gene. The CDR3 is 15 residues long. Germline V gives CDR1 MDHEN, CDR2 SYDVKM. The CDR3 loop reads CASRRPGQGSEKLFF. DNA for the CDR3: TGTGCCAGCAGGAGACCGGGACAGGGCAGTGAAAAACTGTTTTTT. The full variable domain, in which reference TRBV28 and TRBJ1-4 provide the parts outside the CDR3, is DVKVTQSSRYLVKRTGEKVFLECVQDMDHENMFWYRQDPGLGLRLIYFSYDVKMKEKGDIPEGYSVSREKKERFSLILESASTNQTSMYLCASRRPGQGSEKLFFGSGTQLSVL.